These 31 T cell receptor beta chains originate from one sample sequenced in a study of human T cells and chemical hapten exposure. TCRdb passed the RACE reads through MiXCR, listing each CDR3 protein once. The table lists about 84,000 distinct CDR3 sequences, about a tenth of them singletons. Regarding time point: patch test 3, about 24 weeks after DPC sensitization. Treatment: therapeutic diphenylcyclopropenone sensitization with weekly scalp DPC. This material consisted of whole blood, taken in connection with sensitization to the hapten diphenylcyclopropenone (DPC). Receptors originate from a woman aged 50 to 65 with alopecia areata. Some clones in this sample may be carry-over from other donors' samples.

The V call is TRBV6-1, the J call TRBJ2-7, with a possible D match to TRBD1 (7 bases). Germline lookup yields CDR1 MNHNS and CDR2 SASEGT. The CDR3 length is 15 residues. V gave up 6 bases and J gave up 1 base, with 16 bases separating them. CDR3 sequence reads: CASSPRTGGSYEQYF. CDR3 bases: TGTGCCAGCAGCCCCAGGACAGGAGGGTCCTACGAGCAGTACTTC.

In this sample, this clonotype turned up a few times. J is TRBJ2-1 and V is TRBV9; the D call may be TRBD1 or TRBD2 (5 bases each). The V gene lost 2 bases and the J gene lost 0 bases, with 21 bases spanning the gap. The CDR3 contains 19 residues. Germline-derived CDR1 and CDR2 are SGDLS and YYNGEE. The CDR3 is CASSVLPGTGGSSYNEQFF. CDR3 coding DNA: TGTGCCAGCAGCGTCCTCCCCGGAACTGGGGGTAGCTCCTACAATGAGCAGTTCTTC.

The chain has TRBV27 and TRBJ2-1; TRBD2 might be the D (5 bases). This CDR3 contains 14 residues. Germline V gene data show CDR1 as MNHEY and CDR2 as SMNVEV (reference sequence). The germline V and J ends were trimmed by 10 bases and 5 bases, with 18 bases remaining between them. CDR3 sequence (DNA): TGTGCCACATCGCAAGGCGGGCCTCACAATGAGCAGTTCTTC. As protein: CATSQGGPHNEQFF.

This clonotype was counted at least ten times. The genes are TRBV3-1 and TRBJ2-7; D may be TRBD1 (5 bases). Germline CDR1 is LGHDT and CDR2 is YNNKEL (reference sequence). V was pared by 4 bases and J by 0 bases, with 10 bases between. CDR3 length: 14 residues. CDR3 coding DNA: TGTGCCAGCAGCCCTCAGGGATACTCCTACGAGCAGTACTTC. This codes for CASSPQGYSYEQYF.

The rearrangement uses TRBV5-1 and TRBJ1-1; D gene uncertain. The germline gives CDR1 SGHRS, CDR2 YFSETQ. This CDR3 comprises 14 residues. Trimming pared 0 bases from V and 0 bases from J, leaving 6 bases between. The CDR3 here is CASSLGGMNTEAFF. CDR3 nucleotides: TGCGCCAGCAGCTTGGGGGGAATGAACACTGAAGCTTTCTTT.

The chain is built from TRBV6-5 and TRBJ2-7, with unresolved D. Germline V lookup: CDR1 MNHEY, CDR2 SVGAGI. This CDR3 has 15 amino acids. Trimming cost V 0 bases and J 6 bases, with 15 bases left between them. CDR3 sequence: CASSYSGLVSSEQYF. The CDR3 DNA is TGTGCCAGCAGTTACTCGGGCCTTGTTTCCAGCGAGCAGTACTTC.

This clonotype was detected many times. This sequence joins TRBV29-1 and TRBJ2-4; TRBD2 is a possible D gene (6 bases). Germline CDR1 and CDR2: SQVTM and ANQGSEA. The CDR3 runs to 12 residues. V lost 7 bases and J lost 6, with 13 bases in between. This CDR3 reads CSAVTSTNIQYF. CDR3 in DNA: TGCAGCGCCGTGACTAGTACAAACATTCAGTACTTC. Complete variable domain (other parts from reference TRBV29-1 and TRBJ2-4): SAVISQKPSRDICQRGTSLTIQCQVDSQVTMMFWYRQQPGQSLTLIATANQGSEATYESGFVIDKFPISRPNLTFSTLTVSNMSPEDSSIYLCSAVTSTNIQYFGAGTRLSVL.

V gene TRBV29-1 combines with J gene TRBJ2-7; D may be TRBD2 (5 bases). This CDR3 has 13 amino acids. Germline V gene data show CDR1 as SQVTM and CDR2 as ANQGSEA. V gave up 5 bases and J gave up 1 base, with 12 bases separating them. In nucleotides, the CDR3 is TGCAGCGTTCTGGGCGGGTCTTCCTACGAGCAGTACTTC. Translation gives CSVLGGSSYEQYF.

This clonotype was seen at least ten times. V usage is TRBV18 and J usage is TRBJ1-3; TRBD1 might be the D (5 bases). The CDR3 runs to 15 residues. V was pared by 1 base and J by 0 bases, with 7 bases between. CDR1 KGHSH and CDR2 LQKENI come from the germline V gene. The chain's CDR3 is CASSPQTDSGNTIYF. CDR3 in DNA: TGTGCCAGCTCACCACAGACAGACTCTGGAAACACCATATATTTT.

This clonotype has ten or more counts. CDR3 amino acids: CASSQRTTNEKLFF. The CDR3 nucleotides are TGTGCCAGCAGCCAAAGGACGACTAATGAAAAACTGTTTTTT. The chain couples TRBV3-1 to TRBJ1-4; D remains ambiguous. The CDR3 totals 14 residues. Germline V lookup: CDR1 LGHDT, CDR2 YNNKEL (reference sequence). V gave up 2 bases and J gave up 2 bases, with 6 bases separating them.

At least ten counts were recorded for this clonotype. The chain joins TRBV29-1 to TRBJ2-5; 12 bases agree with TRBD2. Germline assignment: CDR1 SQVTM and CDR2 ANQGSEA. This CDR3 spans 14 amino acids. With V trimmed by 6 bases and J by 2 bases, 4 bases remained unmatched. Here the CDR3 reads CSVDGTSGQETQYF. In nucleotides, the CDR3 is TGCAGCGTCGATGGGACTAGCGGGCAAGAGACCCAGTACTTC.

The rearrangement links TRBV28 to TRBJ2-2; D uncertain. V was clipped by 5 bases and J by 4 bases, with 8 bases between them. Per the germline V gene, CDR1 is MDHEN and CDR2 is SYDVKM. This CDR3 has 13 amino acids. CDR3 nucleotides: TGTGCCAGCAGTATCCGCGGCACCGGGGAGCTGTTTTTT. Protein product: CASSIRGTGELFF.

There are many counts of this clonotype. The V gene is TRBV28, the J gene TRBJ1-2; D may be TRBD1 (5 bases). The ends were cut back, 0 bases at V and 8 bases at J, with 7 bases in the middle. The CDR3 length is 12 residues. CDR1 is MDHEN and CDR2 is SYDVKM in the germline V gene. CDR3 in amino acids: CASSLWGPGYTF. DNA for the CDR3: TGTGCCAGCAGTTTATGGGGGCCCGGCTACACCTTC.

This clonotype was counted many times. The V call is TRBV29-1, the J call TRBJ1-1; D is unresolved. Looked up from germline, CDR1 is SQVTM and CDR2 is ANQGSEA. CDR3 size: 11 residues. Trimming left V 7 bases short and J 8 bases short, with 14 bases between. The CDR3 DNA sequence: TGCAGCGCAAAGCTGGATGCCGAAGCTTTCTTT. It is translated as CSAKLDAEAFF.

This clonotype was counted a few times. The chain couples TRBV29-1 to TRBJ2-1; no definite D call. This CDR3 is 14 amino acids long. Germline CDR1 reads SQVTM; CDR2 reads ANQGSEA. V shed 5 bases and J shed 5 bases, with 16 bases lying between them. As DNA, the CDR3 is TGCAGCGTTCCGACTCCTCCGTCCCACAATGAGCAGTTCTTC. Residues: CSVPTPPSHNEQFF.

This rearrangement joins TRBV2 to TRBJ2-3; 7 nucleotides line up with TRBD2. Germline loops: CDR1 SNHLY, CDR2 FYNNEI. Trimming took 7 bases from V and 0 from J; bases not matched to a gene: 7. The CDR3 runs to 15 residues. The CDR3 spells CASTLLAQSTDTQYF. CDR3 in DNA: TGTGCCAGCACCCTACTAGCGCAGAGCACAGATACGCAGTATTTT.

In this sample, this clonotype turned up many times. The CDR3 sequence: CSARDLRPGELFF. The CDR3 bases are TGCAGTGCTAGAGATCTGAGGCCCGGGGAGCTGTTTTTT. J is TRBJ2-2 and V is TRBV20-1; D is unresolved. CDR1 DFQATT and CDR2 SNEGSKA come from the germline V gene (reference sequence). V lost 0 bases and J 6 bases, leaving 8 bases between the germline ends. The CDR3 loop spans 13 amino acids.

The genes are TRBV18 and TRBJ1-1, with D possibly being TRBD1 (6 bases). V was cut by 5 bases and J by 0 bases, with 10 bases left in between. This CDR3 spans 14 amino acids. CDR1 and CDR2 (germline): KGHSH, LQKENI. The CDR3 sequence: CASSLQGMNTEAFF. The CDR3 DNA reads as TGTGCCAGCTCATTACAGGGAATGAACACTGAAGCTTTCTTT.

V and J are TRBV29-1 and TRBJ1-1; the D gene is possibly TRBD1 (5 bases). Germline V lookup: CDR1 SQVTM, CDR2 ANQGSEA. CDR3 size: 13 residues. V was shortened by 7 bases and J by 1 base, with 13 bases between the two germline ends. The CDR3 DNA sequence: TGCAGCGCTGGGCGGGGGACGAACACTGAAGCTTTCTTT. This encodes CSAGRGTNTEAFF. Using reference TRBV29-1 and TRBJ1-1 for the parts outside the CDR3, the full variable domain is SAVISQKPSRDICQRGTSLTIQCQVDSQVTMMFWYRQQPGQSLTLIATANQGSEATYESGFVIDKFPISRPNLTFSTLTVSNMSPEDSSIYLCSAGRGTNTEAFFGQGTRLTVV.

The V gene is TRBV6-1, the J gene TRBJ2-3; 13 bases are a match to TRBD2. The V gene's germline CDR1 is MNHNS and CDR2 SASEGT. Unmatched junction bases numbered 7, after V lost 7 bases and J lost 3 bases. The length of the CDR3 is 16 residues. DNA for the CDR3: TGTGCCAGCACTGGACTAGCGGGAGATGGGACAGATACGCAGTATTTT. Protein sequence: CASTGLAGDGTDTQYF.

This clonotype was recorded at least ten times. The chain links TRBV20-1 to TRBJ2-3; a possible D gene is TRBD1 (6 bases). V was clipped by 5 bases and J by 6 bases, with 15 bases between them. CDR1 is DFQATT, CDR2 SNEGSKA, per germline (reference sequence). The CDR3 has 13 amino acids. CDR3 protein: CSAGPRGRDTQYF. Here the CDR3 DNA reads TGCAGTGCTGGCCCCAGGGGACGGGATACGCAGTATTTT.

This clonotype was detected a few times. The rearrangement links TRBV28 to TRBJ2-7; D is perhaps TRBD1 (6 bases). Germline CDR1 reads MDHEN; CDR2 reads SYDVKM. The CDR3 consists of 15 residues. The ends were cut back, 5 bases at V and 2 bases at J, with 16 bases in the middle. Written as DNA, the CDR3 is TGTGCCAGCAGTCGAACAGGGAAGGGGACCTACGAGCAGTACTTC. This encodes CASSRTGKGTYEQYF.

This sequence joins TRBV6-5 and TRBJ2-5; 10 bases fit TRBD1. The germline CDR1 and CDR2 sequences are MNHEY and SVGAGI. V dropped 6 bases and J dropped 4; count of bases not matched to a gene: 11. The CDR3 has 16 residues. The CDR3 region is CASSMGTGAGGETQYF. CDR3 coding DNA: TGTGCCAGCAGCATGGGGACAGGGGCAGGCGGAGAGACCCAGTACTTC.

CDR3 region: CASRRYTSAKNIQYF. DNA of the CDR3: TGTGCCAGCAGACGCTATACTAGCGCCAAAAACATTCAGTACTTC. The rearrangement uses TRBV6-5 and TRBJ2-4, with D perhaps TRBD2 (6 bases). This CDR3 spans 15 amino acids. V lost 6 bases to trimming and J lost 1 base, with 13 bases between them. Germline CDR1 reads MNHEY; CDR2 reads SVGAGI.

The V gene is TRBV28, the J gene TRBJ2-7, with TRBD2 identical over 8 bases. V was pared by 6 bases and J by 4 bases, with 11 bases of the junction left unmatched. Germline lookup yields CDR1 MDHEN and CDR2 SYDVKM. The CDR3 contains 15 residues. In nucleotides, the CDR3 is TGTGCCAGCAGCCCCGGCGGGGGGCAGCTTTACGAGCAGTACTTC. This codes for CASSPGGGQLYEQYF.

This clonotype was counted between two and nine times. The chain has TRBV5-5 and TRBJ1-6; D gene uncertain. Germline values: CDR1 SGHKS, CDR2 YYEKEE (reference sequence). The CDR3 is 15 amino acids. V was clipped by 1 base and J by 9 bases, with 14 bases between them. The CDR3 bases are TGTGCCAGCAGCTTGTCCGGGATCGGAATTTCACCCCTCCACTTT. Its protein is CASSLSGIGISPLHF.

To note about this clonotype: Germline and junction disagree at one end, which may indicate a read error. The chain recombines TRBV6-5 with TRBJ2-1; 10 nucleotides agree with TRBD2. The germline gives CDR1 MNHEY, CDR2 SVGAGI. The length of the CDR3 is 16 residues. The CDR3 nucleotides read TGTGCCAGCAGATACTTAGCGGGAGGTCTCTACAATGAGCAGTTCTTC. It codes for CASRYLAGGLYNEQFF.

This clonotype occurred many times. The chain couples TRBV7-2 to TRBJ2-1, with unresolved D. Trimming removed 2 bases at V and 8 bases at J, with 13 bases between. The germline CDR1 and CDR2 sequences are SGHTA and FQGNSA. The CDR3 runs to 14 residues. The CDR3 sequence is CASSLIRSEHEQFF. CDR3 sequence (DNA): TGTGCCAGCAGCTTAATCCGTAGTGAACATGAGCAGTTCTTC. The whole variable domain, filled in from reference TRBV7-2 and TRBJ2-1, reads GAGVSQSPSNKVTEKGKDVELRCDPISGHTALYWYRQSLGQGLEFLIYFQGNSAPDKSGLPSDRFSAERTGGSVSTLTIQRTQQEDSAVYLCASSLIRSEHEQFFGPGTRLTVL.

This clonotype was observed many times. V and J are TRBV7-6 and TRBJ2-7; the D call may be TRBD1 or TRBD2 (5 bases each). Trimming took off 0 bases at V and 3 bases at J, with 9 bases between the two ends. Germline assignment: CDR1 SGHVS and CDR2 FNYEAQ. CDR3 length: 14 residues. CDR3 region: CASSLAGPVYEQYF. CDR3 bases: TGTGCCAGCAGCTTAGCGGGACCGGTCTACGAGCAGTACTTC.

The chain is built from TRBV6-5 and TRBJ2-3, with 9 bases fitting TRBD2. Germline V gives CDR1 MNHEY, CDR2 SVGAGI. The CDR3 length is 16 residues. Trimming removed 2 bases from V and 1 base from J; junction bases left unmatched: 4. The CDR3, as DNA: TGTGCCAGCAGTTACCCGACTAGCGGACGCACAGATACGCAGTATTTT. This sequence encodes CASSYPTSGRTDTQYF.

The V gene is TRBV30, the J gene TRBJ1-2; D unresolved. Trimming cost V 6 bases and J 4 bases, with 6 bases left between them. The CDR3 is made up of 10 amino acids. In germline, CDR1 is GTSNPN, CDR2 SVGIG (reference sequence). The CDR3 coding sequence is TGTGCCTGCGACGGCTATGGCTACACCTTC. This translates into CACDGYGYTF. Variable domain in full (rest from reference TRBV30 and TRBJ1-2): SQTIHQWPATLVQPVGSPLSLECTVEGTSNPNLYWYRQAAGRGLQLLFYSVGIGQISSEVPQNLSASRPQDRQFILSSKKLLLSDSGFYLCACDGYGYTFGSGTRLTVV.